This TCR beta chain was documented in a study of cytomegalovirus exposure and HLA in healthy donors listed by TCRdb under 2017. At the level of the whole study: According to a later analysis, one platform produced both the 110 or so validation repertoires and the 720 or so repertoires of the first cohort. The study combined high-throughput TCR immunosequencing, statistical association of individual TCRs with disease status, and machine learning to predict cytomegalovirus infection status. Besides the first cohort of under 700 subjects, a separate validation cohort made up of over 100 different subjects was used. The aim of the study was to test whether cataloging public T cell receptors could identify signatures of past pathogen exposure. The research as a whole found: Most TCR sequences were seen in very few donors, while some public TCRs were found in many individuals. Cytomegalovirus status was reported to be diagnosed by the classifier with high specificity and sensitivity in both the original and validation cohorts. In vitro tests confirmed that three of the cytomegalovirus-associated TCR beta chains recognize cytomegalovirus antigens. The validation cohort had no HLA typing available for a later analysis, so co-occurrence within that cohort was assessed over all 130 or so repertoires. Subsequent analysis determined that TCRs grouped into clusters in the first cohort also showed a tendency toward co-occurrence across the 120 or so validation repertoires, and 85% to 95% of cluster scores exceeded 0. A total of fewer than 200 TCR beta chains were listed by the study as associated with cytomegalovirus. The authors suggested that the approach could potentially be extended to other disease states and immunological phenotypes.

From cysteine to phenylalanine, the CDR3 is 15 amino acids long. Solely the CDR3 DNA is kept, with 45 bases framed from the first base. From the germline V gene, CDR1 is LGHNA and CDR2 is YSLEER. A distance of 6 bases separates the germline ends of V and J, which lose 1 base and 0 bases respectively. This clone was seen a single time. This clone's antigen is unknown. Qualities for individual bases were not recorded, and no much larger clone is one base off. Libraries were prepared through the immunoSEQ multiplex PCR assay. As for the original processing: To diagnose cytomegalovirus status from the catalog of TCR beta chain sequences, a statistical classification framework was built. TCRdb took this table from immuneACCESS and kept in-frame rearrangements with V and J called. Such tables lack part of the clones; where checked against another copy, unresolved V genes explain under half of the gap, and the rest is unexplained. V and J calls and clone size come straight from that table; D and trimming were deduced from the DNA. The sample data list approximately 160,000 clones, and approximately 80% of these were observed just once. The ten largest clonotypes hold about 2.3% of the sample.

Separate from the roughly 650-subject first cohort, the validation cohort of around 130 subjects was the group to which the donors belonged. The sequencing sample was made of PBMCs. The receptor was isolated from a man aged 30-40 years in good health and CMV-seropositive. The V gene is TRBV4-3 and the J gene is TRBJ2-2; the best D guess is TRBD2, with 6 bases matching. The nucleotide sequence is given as TGCGCCAGCAGCCAAGGACTAGCGAACACCGGGGAGCTGTTTTTT. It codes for CASSQGLANTGELFF.